This TCR beta chain emerged from a study of PD-1 blockade in classical Hodgkin lymphoma. With no exception, relapse followed autologous stem cell transplantation in all patients, and brentuximab vedotin exposure varied. Thawed PBMCs underwent magnetic negative selection to obtain purified CD8+ T cells. Overall study results and limits: By C4D1, CD4+ diversity increased significantly, especially in complete responders. Those starting nivolumab under 1 year post-ASCT were excluded. There remain no defined causes for the repertoire differences, which possibly reflect disease activity or prior therapy. Prior to therapy, complete responders displayed diversity much like that of newly diagnosed patients.

Trimming removed 0 bases from V and 0 bases from J; junction bases left unmatched: 16. CDR1 and CDR2 from the germline V gene are MGHRA and YSYEKL. There are 20 residues in the CDR3. The protocol was immunoSEQ multiplex PCR, while the TCRdb copy is restricted to in-frame clones and leaves out a portion. The sample includes some 8,000 clones, 85% to 90% seen only once; the top ten take about 20%. This clone was observed a single time. Its antigen is not known. This sequence was found in a human donor with classical Hodgkin lymphoma. The source was CD8+ T cells from blood, collected at baseline. V and J are TRBV4-1 and TRBJ1-2, with 7 bases that match TRBD1. CDR3 sequence (DNA): TGCGCCAGCAGCCAAGAAGGGGGCTTGGGGACCCCATTAGCTAACTATGGCTACACCTTC. This gives the protein CASSQEGGLGTPLANYGYTF.